This TCR beta chain was recovered during a study of blood T cell repertoires in COVID-19. For the study at large: COVID-19 samples collected from the United States, Italy and Spain covered acute and convalescent phases. Sample material is recorded as cDNA or gDNA derived from T cells, B-cell-depleted T cells, or PBMCs.

Germline-derived CDR1 and CDR2 are SGHDT and YYEEEE. Trimming cost V 1 base and J 4 bases; bases outside gene matches: 8. The CDR3 is 16 residues long. Under the authors' procedure: Reference gene primer amplification gave nucleated cell count estimates. The assay was immunoSEQ multiplex PCR, and TCRdb's table has in-frame clones only and misses some. The DNA gave D and trimming, while V, J and clone size come from that table. The sample comprises tens of thousands of clones, 80% to 90% of which are singletons, and 0.9% to 1.5% rests with the top ten. Material for sequencing was peripheral blood. This sequence was found in a man aged 40-49 years with acute or convalescent COVID-19. This rearrangement joins TRBV5-6 to TRBJ1-3; 7 nucleotides align to TRBD1. The CDR3 region is CASSLPTTGSGNTIYF. In DNA, the CDR3 is TGTGCCAGCAGCTTGCCTACGACAGGGTCGGGAAACACCATATATTTT.